The T cell receptor (beta chain) described here comes from a study of shared clonotypes between healthy human individuals. About this clone: Antigen specificity is unknown.

Naive CD8 populations comprised CD45RO-negative cells positively selected for CCR7, excluding terminally differentiated effector memory CD45RA+ cells. CDR1 and CDR2 (germline): MNHEY, SMNVEV (reference sequence). This CDR3 has 14 amino acids. The V and J ends lost 7 bases and 8 bases respectively, with 20 bases between them. Findings of the study overall: When naive CD4 clonotypes were compared across several donors, approximately 4.9% were shared.

This table comes from immunoSEQ multiplex PCR, and its TCRdb copy is limited to in-frame clones, with some not included. Of about 2 million clones listed, approximately 94% were seen once; the top ten hold roughly 1%. This receptor was identified in a man younger than 35 in good health. The specimen sequenced was naive CD8+ T cells sorted from blood. The rearrangement links TRBV27 to TRBJ1-2; unclear D gene. CDR3: CASTAYQSSLGYTF. For the CDR3, the DNA is TGTGCCAGCACCGCCTATCAAAGCAGTTTAGGCTACACCTTC.